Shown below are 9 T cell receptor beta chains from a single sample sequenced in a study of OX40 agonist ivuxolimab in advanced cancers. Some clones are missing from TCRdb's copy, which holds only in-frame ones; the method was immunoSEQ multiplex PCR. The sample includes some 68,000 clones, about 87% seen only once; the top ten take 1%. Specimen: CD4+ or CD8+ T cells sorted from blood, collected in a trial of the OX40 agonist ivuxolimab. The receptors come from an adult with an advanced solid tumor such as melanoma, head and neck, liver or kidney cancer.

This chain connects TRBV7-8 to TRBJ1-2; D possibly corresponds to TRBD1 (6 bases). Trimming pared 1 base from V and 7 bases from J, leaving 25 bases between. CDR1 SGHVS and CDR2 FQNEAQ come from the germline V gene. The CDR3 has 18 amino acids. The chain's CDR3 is CASSLGRRAGDRKGGYTF. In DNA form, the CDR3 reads TGTGCCAGCAGCTTAGGACGGCGGGCAGGGGATCGGAAGGGTGGCTACACCTTC.

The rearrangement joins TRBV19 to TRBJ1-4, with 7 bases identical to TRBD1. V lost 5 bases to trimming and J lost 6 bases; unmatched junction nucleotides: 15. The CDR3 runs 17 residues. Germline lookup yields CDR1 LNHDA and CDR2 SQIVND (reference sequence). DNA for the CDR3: TGTGCCAGTAGTGCCGCCCGACGACAGGGACCGGATGAAAAACTGTTTTTT. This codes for CASSAARRQGPDEKLFF.

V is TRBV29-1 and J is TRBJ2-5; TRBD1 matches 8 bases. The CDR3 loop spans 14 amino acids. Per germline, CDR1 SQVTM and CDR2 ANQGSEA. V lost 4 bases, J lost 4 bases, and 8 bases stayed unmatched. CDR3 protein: CSVAAGGLGETQYF. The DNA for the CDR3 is TGCAGCGTTGCAGCAGGGGGCTTAGGAGAGACCCAGTACTTC.

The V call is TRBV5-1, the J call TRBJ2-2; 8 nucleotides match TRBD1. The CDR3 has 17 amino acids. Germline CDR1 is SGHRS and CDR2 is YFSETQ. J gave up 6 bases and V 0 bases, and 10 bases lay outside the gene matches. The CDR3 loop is CASSLAKGQGVAGELFF. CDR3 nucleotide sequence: TGCGCCAGCAGCTTGGCCAAAGGACAGGGAGTAGCCGGGGAGCTGTTTTTT.

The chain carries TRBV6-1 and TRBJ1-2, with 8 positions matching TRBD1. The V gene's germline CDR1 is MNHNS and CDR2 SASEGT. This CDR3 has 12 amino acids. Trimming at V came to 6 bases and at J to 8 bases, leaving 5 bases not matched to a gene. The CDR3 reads CASSLTGEGYTF. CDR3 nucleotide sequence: TGTGCCAGCAGCCTGACAGGGGAGGGCTACACCTTC.

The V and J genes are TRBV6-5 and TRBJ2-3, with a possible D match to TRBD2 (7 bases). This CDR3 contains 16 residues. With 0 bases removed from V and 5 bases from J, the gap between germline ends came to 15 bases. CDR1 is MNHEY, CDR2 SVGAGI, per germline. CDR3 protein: CASSYSRGGGEDTQYF. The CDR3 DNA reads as TGTGCCAGCAGTTACTCGAGGGGAGGGGGGGAAGATACGCAGTATTTT.

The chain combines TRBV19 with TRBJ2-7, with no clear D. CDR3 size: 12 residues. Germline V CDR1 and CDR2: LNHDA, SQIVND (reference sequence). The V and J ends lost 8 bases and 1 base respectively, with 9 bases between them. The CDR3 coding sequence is TGTGCCAGTCAATCCGCATCCTACGAGCAGTACTTC. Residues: CASQSASYEQYF.

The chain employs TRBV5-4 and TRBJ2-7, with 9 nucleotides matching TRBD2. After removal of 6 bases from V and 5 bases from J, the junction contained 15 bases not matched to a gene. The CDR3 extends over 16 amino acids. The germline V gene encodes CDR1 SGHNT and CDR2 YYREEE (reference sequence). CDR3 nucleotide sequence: TGTGCCAGCACCCAGCTGGCGGGAGGGCCGGTTAACGAGCAGTACTTC. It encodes CASTQLAGGPVNEQYF.

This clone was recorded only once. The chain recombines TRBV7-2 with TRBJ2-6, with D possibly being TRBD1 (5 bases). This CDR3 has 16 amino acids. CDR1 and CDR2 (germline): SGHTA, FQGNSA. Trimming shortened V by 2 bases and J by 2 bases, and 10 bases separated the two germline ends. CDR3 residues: CASSLPRRAGANVLTF. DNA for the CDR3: TGTGCCAGCAGCTTACCCCGCAGGGCTGGGGCCAACGTCCTGACTTTC.